These 8 T cell receptor beta chains originate from one sample sequenced in a study of cytomegalovirus exposure and HLA in healthy donors. Primers included in the PCR were 60 Vbeta and 13 Jbeta primers. Sequencing used immunoSEQ multiplex PCR; TCRdb keeps in-frame clones, though not all of them. The sample yields over 95,000 clones, 65% to 85% seen once. Sequenced sample: PBMCs. The receptors were gathered from a woman aged 18-29 years in good health and CMV-seronegative.

The chain employs TRBV29-1 and TRBJ2-2; 7 bases map to TRBD1. Germline CDR1 is SQVTM and CDR2 is ANQGSEA. The CDR3 is 14 residues long. V lost 1 base to trimming and J lost 6 bases; unmatched junction nucleotides: 5. The CDR3 sequence is CSVEATGMPGELFF. CDR3 nucleotide sequence: TGCAGCGTTGAAGCGACAGGGATGCCCGGGGAGCTGTTTTTT.

The rearrangement links TRBV25-1 to TRBJ2-1, with D possibly being TRBD1 (6 bases). V gave up 5 bases and J gave up 4 bases, with 18 bases separating them. This CDR3 has 16 amino acids. Germline CDR1 reads MGHDK; CDR2 reads SYGVNS. This chain's CDR3 is CASSKLTGQPYNEQFF. CDR3 bases: TGTGCCAGCAGTAAATTAACGGGACAACCTTACAATGAGCAGTTCTTC.

The gene calls are TRBV19 and TRBJ2-5; D is unresolved. The CDR3 extends over 11 amino acids. V was cut by 1 base and J by 7 bases, with 4 bases left in between. Germline V gene data show CDR1 as LNHDA and CDR2 as SQIVND (reference sequence). CDR3 DNA: TGTGCCAGTAGTATAGCAGGGACCCAGTACTTC. Translating gives CASSIAGTQYF.

J is TRBJ1-1 and V is TRBV19; perhaps TRBD1 as D (6 bases). This CDR3 spans 15 amino acids. V lost 3 bases, J lost 5 bases, and 16 bases lay in between. The germline V gene has CDR1 LNHDA and CDR2 SQIVND (reference sequence). The CDR3, as DNA: TGTGCCAGTAGTATTGGGGCGACAGGAAGAACTGAAGCTTTCTTT. As protein: CASSIGATGRTEAFF.

The count of this clone is one. This chain links TRBV6-1 with TRBJ2-2; D is possibly TRBD1 (5 bases). Germline V gene data show CDR1 as MNHNS and CDR2 as SASEGT. The V gene lost 2 bases and the J gene lost 1 base, with 11 bases spanning the gap. The CDR3 has 16 amino acids. The CDR3, as DNA: TGTGCCAGCAGTGAATTTGGGCAGGGGAACACCGGGGAGCTGTTTTTT. This sequence encodes CASSEFGQGNTGELFF.

This chain uses TRBV27 with TRBJ1-1; D is undetermined. Trimming removed 5 bases from V and 7 bases from J, with 17 bases in between. Germline V gives CDR1 MNHEY, CDR2 SMNVEV (reference sequence). The CDR3 runs 14 residues. DNA for the CDR3: TGTGCCAGCAGTGGTGTCCGGAGTCCCCATGAAGCTTTCTTT. It is translated as CASSGVRSPHEAFF.

This clone has a single count. The chain employs TRBV6-1 and TRBJ1-1, with D possibly being TRBD1 (5 bases). The CDR3 totals 13 residues. Germline-derived CDR1 and CDR2 are MNHNS and SASEGT. Trimming stripped 1 base from V and 7 bases from J, with 10 bases between. The CDR3 protein is CASSEGRVNEAFF. Here the CDR3 DNA reads TGTGCCAGCAGTGAAGGCAGGGTCAATGAAGCTTTCTTT.

V usage is TRBV7-7 and J usage is TRBJ2-5; no definite D call. The CDR3 covers 11 residues. Per germline, CDR1 SSHAT and CDR2 FNYEAQ (reference sequence). V lost 4 bases, J lost 5 bases, and 5 bases lay in between. The CDR3 region has the DNA TGTGCCAGCAGCTCTTCGGAGACCCAGTACTTC. Translation: CASSSSETQYF.